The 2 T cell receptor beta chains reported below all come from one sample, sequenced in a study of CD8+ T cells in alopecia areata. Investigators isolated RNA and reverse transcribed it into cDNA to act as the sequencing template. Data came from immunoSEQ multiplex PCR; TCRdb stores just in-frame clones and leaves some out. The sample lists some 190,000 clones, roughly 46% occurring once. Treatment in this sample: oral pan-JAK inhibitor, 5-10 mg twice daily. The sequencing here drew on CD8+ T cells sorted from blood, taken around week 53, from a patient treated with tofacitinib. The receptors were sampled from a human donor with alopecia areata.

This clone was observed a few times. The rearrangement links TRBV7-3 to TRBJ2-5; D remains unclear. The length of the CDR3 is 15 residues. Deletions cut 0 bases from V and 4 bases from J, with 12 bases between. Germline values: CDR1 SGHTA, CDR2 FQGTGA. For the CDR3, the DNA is TGTGCCAGCAGCTTAACCGGTTGGGTGGCAGAGACCCAGTACTTC. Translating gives CASSLTGWVAETQYF.

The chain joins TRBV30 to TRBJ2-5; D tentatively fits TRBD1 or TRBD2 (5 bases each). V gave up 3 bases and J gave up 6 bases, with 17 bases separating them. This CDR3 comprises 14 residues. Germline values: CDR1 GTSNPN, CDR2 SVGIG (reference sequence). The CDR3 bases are TGTGCCTGGAGACCCGGGACCCTCTGGAAGACCCAGTACTTC. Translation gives CAWRPGTLWKTQYF.